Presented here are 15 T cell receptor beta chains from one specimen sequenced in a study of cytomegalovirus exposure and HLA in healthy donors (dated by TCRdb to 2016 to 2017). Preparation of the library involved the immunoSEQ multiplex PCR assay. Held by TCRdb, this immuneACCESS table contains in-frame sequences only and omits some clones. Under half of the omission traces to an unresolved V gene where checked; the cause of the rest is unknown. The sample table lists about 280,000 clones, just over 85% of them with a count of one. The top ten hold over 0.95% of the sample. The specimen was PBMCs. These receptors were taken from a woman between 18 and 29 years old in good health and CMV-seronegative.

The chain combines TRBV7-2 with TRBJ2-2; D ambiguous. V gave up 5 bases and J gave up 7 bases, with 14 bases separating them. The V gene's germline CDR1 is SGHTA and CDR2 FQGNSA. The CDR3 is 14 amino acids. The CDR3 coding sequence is TGTGCCAGCAGCCCGGTCCTTGCGGTCGGGGAGCTGTTTTTT. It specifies CASSPVLAVGELFF.

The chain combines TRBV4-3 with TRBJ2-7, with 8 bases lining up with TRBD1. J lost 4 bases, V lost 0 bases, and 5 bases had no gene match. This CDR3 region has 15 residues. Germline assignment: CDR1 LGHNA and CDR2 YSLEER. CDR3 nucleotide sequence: TGCGCCAGCAGCCAAGAAGACAGGGGAAAGTACGAGCAGTACTTC. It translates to CASSQEDRGKYEQYF.

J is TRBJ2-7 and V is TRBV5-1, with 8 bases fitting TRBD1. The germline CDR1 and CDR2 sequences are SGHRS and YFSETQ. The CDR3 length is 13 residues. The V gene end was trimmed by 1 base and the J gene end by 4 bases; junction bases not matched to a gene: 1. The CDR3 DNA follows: TGCGCCAGCAGCTTGACAGGGGGGTACGAGCAGTACTTC. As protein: CASSLTGGYEQYF.

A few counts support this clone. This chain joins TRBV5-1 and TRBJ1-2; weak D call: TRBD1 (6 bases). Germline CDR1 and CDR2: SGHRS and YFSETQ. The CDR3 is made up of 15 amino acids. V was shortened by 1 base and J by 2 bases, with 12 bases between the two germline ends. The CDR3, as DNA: TGCGCCAGCAGCTTGTGGACAGACCACAACTATGGCTACACCTTC. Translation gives CASSLWTDHNYGYTF.

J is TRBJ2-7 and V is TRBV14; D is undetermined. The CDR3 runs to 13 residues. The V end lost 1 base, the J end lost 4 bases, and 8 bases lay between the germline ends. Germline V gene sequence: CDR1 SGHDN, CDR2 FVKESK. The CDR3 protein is CASSQGNSYEQYF. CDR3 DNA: TGTGCCAGCAGCCAAGGCAACTCATACGAGCAGTACTTC.

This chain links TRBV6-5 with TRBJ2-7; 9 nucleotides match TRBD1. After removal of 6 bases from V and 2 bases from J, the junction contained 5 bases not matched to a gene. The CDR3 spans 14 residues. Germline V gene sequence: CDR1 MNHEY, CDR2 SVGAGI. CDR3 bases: TGTGCCAGCAGCGCGACAGGGGGGACCTACGAGCAGTACTTC. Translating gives CASSATGGTYEQYF.

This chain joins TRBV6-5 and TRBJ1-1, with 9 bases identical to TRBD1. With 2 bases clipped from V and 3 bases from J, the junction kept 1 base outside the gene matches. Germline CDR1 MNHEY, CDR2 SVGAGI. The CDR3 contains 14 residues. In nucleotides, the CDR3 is TGTGCCAGCAGTTACCGGACAGGGGACACTGAAGCTTTCTTT. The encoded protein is CASSYRTGDTEAFF.

CDR3 bases: TGTGCCTCCCTCGTGACAGGTTCTAGCACAGATACGCAGTATTTT. Encoded protein: CASLVTGSSTDTQYF. The chain recombines TRBV30 with TRBJ2-3; maybe TRBD1 (6 bases). The CDR3 contains 15 residues. Germline V gene sequence: CDR1 GTSNPN, CDR2 SVGIG (reference sequence). The V gene lost 7 bases and the J gene lost 0 bases, with 17 bases spanning the gap.

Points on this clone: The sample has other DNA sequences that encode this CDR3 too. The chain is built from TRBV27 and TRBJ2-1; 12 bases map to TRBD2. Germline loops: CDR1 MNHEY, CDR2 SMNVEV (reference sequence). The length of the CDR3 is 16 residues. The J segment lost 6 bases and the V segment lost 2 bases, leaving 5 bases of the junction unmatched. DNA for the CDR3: TGTGCCAGCAGTTTACTGGCTAGCGGGGGGGTCAATGAGCAGTTCTTC. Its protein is CASSLLASGGVNEQFF.

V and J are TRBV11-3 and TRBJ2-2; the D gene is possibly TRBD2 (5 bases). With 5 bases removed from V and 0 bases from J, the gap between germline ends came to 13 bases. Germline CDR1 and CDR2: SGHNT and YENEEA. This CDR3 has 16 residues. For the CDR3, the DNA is TGTGCCAGCAGCGGAGACTACGACGCGAACACCGGGGAGCTGTTTTTT. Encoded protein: CASSGDYDANTGELFF.

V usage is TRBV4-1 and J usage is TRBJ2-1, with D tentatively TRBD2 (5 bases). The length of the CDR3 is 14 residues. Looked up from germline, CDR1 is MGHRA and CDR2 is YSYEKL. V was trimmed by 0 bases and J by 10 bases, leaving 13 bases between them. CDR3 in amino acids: CASSQEGVLFEQFF. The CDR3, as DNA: TGCGCCAGCAGCCAAGAGGGAGTTCTGTTCGAGCAGTTCTTC.

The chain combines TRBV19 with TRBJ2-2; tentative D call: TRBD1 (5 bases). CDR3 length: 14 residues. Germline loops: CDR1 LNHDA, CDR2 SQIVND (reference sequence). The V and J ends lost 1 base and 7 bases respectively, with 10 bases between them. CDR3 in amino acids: CASSIGDRLGELFF. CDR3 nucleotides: TGTGCCAGTAGTATAGGAGACAGACTCGGGGAGCTGTTTTTT.

CDR3 sequence reads: CAIRDRAPYGYTF. The CDR3 region has the DNA TGTGCCATCAGGGACAGGGCACCATATGGCTACACCTTC. J is TRBJ1-2 and V is TRBV2; 9 positions match TRBD1. V was clipped by 10 bases and J by 5 bases; unmatched bases: 8. CDR3 length: 13 amino acids. Germline CDR1 SNHLY, CDR2 FYNNEI.

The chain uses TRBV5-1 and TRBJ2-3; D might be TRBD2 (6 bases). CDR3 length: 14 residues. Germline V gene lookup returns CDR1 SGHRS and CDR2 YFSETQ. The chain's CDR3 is CATTGGAGSDTQYF. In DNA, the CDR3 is TGCGCTACTACCGGCGGGGCGGGGTCAGATACGCAGTATTTT.

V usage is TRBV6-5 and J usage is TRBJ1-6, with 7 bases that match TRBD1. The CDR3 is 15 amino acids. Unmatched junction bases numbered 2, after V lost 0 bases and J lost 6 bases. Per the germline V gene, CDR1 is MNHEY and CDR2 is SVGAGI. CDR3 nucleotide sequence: TGTGCCAGCAGTTACTCGACAGGGATTAATTCACCCCTCCACTTT. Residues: CASSYSTGINSPLHF.